A single sample gave rise to the 8 T cell receptor beta chains below, sequenced in a study of cytotoxic CD8 clonotypes in ibrutinib-treated CLL. Repertoires were generated with immunoSEQ multiplex PCR, while TCRdb's copy carries only in-frame clones and drops some. Seen here are just over 65,000 clones, about 64% observed once, and the top ten hold approximately 6%. Sequenced material: PBMCs, taken after 12 months of ibrutinib treatment. These receptors all come from a human donor with chronic lymphocytic leukemia.

This sequence joins TRBV6-1 and TRBJ1-1; no clear D. The germline CDR1 and CDR2 sequences are MNHNS and SASEGT. Between the trimmed V and J ends, which lost 4 bases and 1 base, there was a span of 7 bases. CDR3 size: 13 residues. CDR3: CASSGQRNTEAFF. DNA for the CDR3: TGTGCCAGCAGTGGCCAGAGGAACACTGAAGCTTTCTTT.

This chain connects TRBV9 to TRBJ1-6; 8 bases are a match to TRBD1. The CDR3 extends over 15 amino acids. The V segment lost 3 bases and the J segment 8 bases; nucleotides outside the gene matches: 7. The germline gives CDR1 SGDLS, CDR2 YYNGEE. CDR3 region: CASSAPDRAHSPLHF. The CDR3 DNA follows: TGTGCCAGCAGCGCGCCGGACAGGGCCCATTCACCCCTCCACTTT.

This clone was seen a handful of times. The rearrangement joins TRBV19 to TRBJ1-1; 10 nucleotides line up with TRBD1. Germline-derived CDR1 and CDR2 are LNHDA and SQIVND (reference sequence). V trimming: 5 bases; J trimming: 9 bases; junction bases outside the gene matches: 12. This CDR3 has 15 amino acids. The CDR3 DNA reads TGTGCCAGTAGTCCCCGGGACAGGGGTCAATTGAAAGCTTTCTTT. Amino acids: CASSPRDRGQLKAFF.

This clone was recorded a few times. The V gene is TRBV15, the J gene TRBJ1-5; the D is unclear. The CDR3 contains 13 residues. The germline gives CDR1 LNHNV, CDR2 YYDKDF (reference sequence). Trimming removed 5 bases at V and 0 bases at J, with 5 bases between. This CDR3 reads CATSRNSNQPQHF. The CDR3 bases are TGTGCCACCAGCCGGAATAGCAATCAGCCCCAGCATTTT.

The chain joins TRBV29-1 to TRBJ1-4; 8 nucleotides line up with TRBD1. The junction had 17 bases not matched to a gene; V was cut back by 7 bases and J by 7 bases. In germline, CDR1 is SQVTM, CDR2 ANQGSEA. There are 16 residues in the CDR3. The CDR3 DNA follows: TGCAGCGCCGTGGACAGGGATTGGCGTCGGAGTGAAAAACTGTTTTTT. Translating gives CSAVDRDWRRSEKLFF.

Details on this clone: A read error is possible here, since a much larger clone lies one base away. The V gene is TRBV4-1, the J gene TRBJ1-2; D is unclear. Germline values: CDR1 MGHRA, CDR2 YSYEKL. V lost 1 base, J lost 7 bases, and 4 bases lay in between. The CDR3 totals 11 residues. This CDR3 is CASSQGGGYTF. CDR3 DNA: TGCGCCAGCAGCCAAGGGGGTGGCTACACCTTC.

This chain links TRBV5-4 with TRBJ1-2; 11 bases line up with TRBD1. Germline CDR1 is SGHNT and CDR2 is YYREEE (reference sequence). V was pared by 5 bases and J by 4 bases, with 4 bases of the junction left unmatched. The CDR3 spans 14 residues. The CDR3 is CASRPDRGLYGYTF. In DNA, the CDR3 is TGTGCCAGCAGACCGGACAGGGGGCTCTATGGCTACACCTTC. Drawing the rest from reference TRBV5-4 and TRBJ1-2, the complete variable domain is ETGVTQSPTHLIKTRGQQVTLRCSSQSGHNTVSWYQQALGQGPQFIFQYYREEENGRGNFPPRFSGLQFPNYSSELNVNALELDDSALYLCASRPDRGLYGYTFGSGTRLTVV.

This chain uses TRBV5-8 with TRBJ2-6; a weak D match, TRBD1 (6 bases). CDR3 size: 16 residues. The V end lost 1 base, the J end lost 4 bases, and 12 bases lay between the germline ends. CDR1 and CDR2 (germline): SGHTS, YDEGEE. The CDR3, as DNA: TGTGCCAGCAGCTTGCCCCGGACAGACGGGGCCAACGTCCTGACTTTC. Its protein is CASSLPRTDGANVLTF.